The sequence of this T cell receptor (beta chain) was determined in a study of blood T cell repertoires in COVID-19. About the research overall: In each case, the material was cDNA or gDNA derived from T cells, B-cell-depleted T cells, or PBMCs.

The trim removed 3 bases at V and 4 bases at J, leaving 1 base unmatched. The CDR3 covers 14 residues. Per the germline V gene, CDR1 is LNHNV and CDR2 is YYDKDF (reference sequence). Clones were read by immunoSEQ multiplex PCR, and TCRdb kept only the in-frame ones, dropping some. The sample lists 75,000 to 90,000 clones, around four fifths occurring once. Input material: peripheral blood. The receptor comes from a human donor in a cohort sampled during active COVID-19. V and J are TRBV15 and TRBJ2-3; 10 bases map to TRBD2. The CDR3 reads CATSSGTSADTQYF. CDR3 nucleotide sequence: TGTGCCACCAGCAGCGGGACTAGCGCAGATACGCAGTATTTT.